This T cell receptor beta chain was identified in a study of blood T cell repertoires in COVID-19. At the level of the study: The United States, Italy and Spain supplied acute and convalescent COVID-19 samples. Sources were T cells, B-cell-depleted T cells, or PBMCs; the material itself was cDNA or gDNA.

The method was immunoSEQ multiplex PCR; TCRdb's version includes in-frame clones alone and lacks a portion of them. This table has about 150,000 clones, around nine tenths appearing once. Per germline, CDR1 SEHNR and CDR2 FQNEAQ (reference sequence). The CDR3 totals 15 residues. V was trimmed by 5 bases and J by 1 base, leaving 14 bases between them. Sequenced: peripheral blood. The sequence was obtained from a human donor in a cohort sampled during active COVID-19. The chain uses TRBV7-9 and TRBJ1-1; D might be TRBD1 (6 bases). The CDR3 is CASSPRGGANTEAFF. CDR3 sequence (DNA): TGTGCCAGCAGCCCCAGGGGAGGGGCGAACACTGAAGCTTTCTTT.